This is a list of T cell receptor beta chains from one sample in a study of T cells in localized non-small cell lung cancer. Clones were read by immunoSEQ multiplex PCR, and TCRdb kept only the in-frame ones, dropping some. The repertoire holds nearly 40,000 clones, with around 87% as singletons. The sequencing here drew on peripheral blood, taken before any cancer treatment. These receptors were taken from a man aged 18-55 years with stage I lung adenocarcinoma. CDR3s include the opening cysteine and the closing phenylalanine or tryptophan. A D gene is named only where the DNA matches it firmly. The listing skips clone size in some rows; elsewhere it reads once, few, many or a size class.

clone size,J gene,D gene,CDR3 length,V gene,CDR3 DNA,CDR3 protein
-,TRBJ1-2,-,15,TRBV7-6,TGTGCCAGCAGCTTATCGGGCACGTTCCGTTATGGCTACACCTTC,CASSLSGTFRYGYTF
few,TRBJ2-7,-,16,TRBV11-2,TGTGCCAGCAGTCCCATACTGACAGGAAAGGCCTACGAGCAGTACTTC,CASSPILTGKAYEQYF
-,TRBJ2-2,-,18,TRBV9,TGTGCCAGCAGCGTAGAGAGCCCGGGGGCCACCCTTACCGGGGAGCTGTTTTTT,CASSVESPGATLTGELFF
-,TRBJ2-3,TRBD2,16,TRBV10-3,TGTGCCATCAGTGTAAGAGCGGGGGGCGGCACAGATACGCAGTATTTT,CAISVRAGGGTDTQYF
-,TRBJ2-1,-,17,TRBV28,TGTGCCAGCAGTTTTATGACAGAGCCCTGGTCCTACAATGAGCAGTTCTTC,CASSFMTEPWSYNEQFF
-,TRBJ1-5,-,14,TRBV28,TGTGCCAGCAGCCGCCCCCGGGTGGGTCAGCCCCAGCATTTT,CASSRPRVGQPQHF
few,TRBJ1-5,-,16,TRBV7-9,TGTGCCAGCAGCTTAGGGGCAGGCGATAGCAATCAGCCCCAGCATTTT,CASSLGAGDSNQPQHF
-,TRBJ1-2,-,13,TRBV4-1,TGCGCCAGCAGCCCCGGGACACCCTCGCTCTCCACCTTC,CASSPGTPSLSTF
-,TRBJ2-3,-,15,TRBV2,TGTGCCAGCAGTGAGGGTCGAGGGTTGATAGATACGCAGTATTTT,CASSEGRGLIDTQYF
-,TRBJ2-1,TRBD2,16,TRBV7-9,TGTGCCAGCAACCAGGAGCGGGGGGGCACCTACAATGAGCAGTTCTTC,CASNQERGGTYNEQFF
-,TRBJ2-5,-,13,TRBV7-3,TGTGCCAGCAGCTTAAGCGAGGGCGGGACCCAGTACTTC,CASSLSEGGTQYF
-,TRBJ2-5,TRBD1,17,TRBV5-1,TGCGCCAGCAGCTTCGGGACAGGGGTAAACTACCAAGAGACCCAGTACTTC,CASSFGTGVNYQETQYF
-,TRBJ1-4,TRBD1,14,TRBV7-2,TGTGCCAGCAGCTCCCAGGGGGCGGCTGAAAAACTGTTTTTT,CASSSQGAAEKLFF
-,TRBJ1-1,-,13,TRBV4-3,TGCGCCAGCAGCAGGACGGATAACACTGAAGCTTTCTTT,CASSRTDNTEAFF
-,TRBJ1-1,-,13,TRBV6-6,TGTGCCAGCAGTCTCACAGGGAACACTGAAGCTTTCTTT,CASSLTGNTEAFF
-,TRBJ2-2,-,12,TRBV7-8,TGTGCCAGCAGTCGGACGCGCGGGGAGCTGTTTTTT,CASSRTRGELFF
-,TRBJ2-2,-,14,TRBV7-9,TGTGCCAGCAGCCTAAATAGTAACACCGGGGAGCTGTTTTTT,CASSLNSNTGELFF
-,TRBJ2-5,-,13,TRBV15,TGTGCCACCAGCCCAACTCTTGGGGAGACCCAGTACTTC,CATSPTLGETQYF
-,TRBJ2-5,TRBD1,17,TRBV11-2,TGTGCCAGCAGCCGAAGGGACAGGGGGGGTCGGAGGGAGACCCAGTACTTC,CASSRRDRGGRRETQYF
-,TRBJ2-3,TRBD1,14,TRBV11-3,TGTGCCAGCAGCTTAACAGGGGGCACAGATACGCAGTATTTT,CASSLTGGTDTQYF
-,TRBJ2-7,-,15,TRBV6-5,TGTGCCAGCAGTTACTCGTACAGGGAGACCTACGAGCAGTACTTC,CASSYSYRETYEQYF
-,TRBJ1-6,-,15,TRBV9,TGTGCCAGCAGCAAAATGGACCCGGATAATTCACCCCTCCACTTT,CASSKMDPDNSPLHF
-,TRBJ1-2,TRBD1,16,TRBV5-1,TGCGCCAGCAGCTTCCCGGACGGACAGGGAGGATATGGCTACACCTTC,CASSFPDGQGGYGYTF
-,TRBJ1-2,-,13,TRBV5-1,TGCGCCAGCAGCCCATCTGGGGGATATGGCTACACCTTC,CASSPSGGYGYTF
-,TRBJ2-2,-,22,TRBV9,TGTGCCAGCAGCTCCGTAGGGGGAAGGACAGAAAGACCTTATATCAACACCGGGGAGCTGTTTTTT,CASSSVGGRTERPYINTGELFF
-,TRBJ1-5,-,14,TRBV7-2,TGTGCCAGCAGCCCCGACCCTACGGGGGTGCCCCAGCATTTT,CASSPDPTGVPQHF
-,TRBJ2-1,TRBD1,14,TRBV5-6,TGTGCCAGCACGTTCACAGGGGGTTACAATGAGCAGTTCTTC,CASTFTGGYNEQFF
-,TRBJ1-5,TRBD1,15,TRBV6-4,TGTGCCAGCATTACCGGGACAGGTAGCAATCAGCCCCAGCATTTT,CASITGTGSNQPQHF
-,TRBJ2-3,TRBD2,17,TRBV7-6,TGTGCCAGCAGCTTAGCGTACCCCAGCGGGGGGGCGGATACGCAGTATTTT,CASSLAYPSGGADTQYF
-,TRBJ1-5,TRBD1,13,TRBV30,TGTGCCTGGGGGCGACAGGGTGATCAGCCCCAGCATTTT,CAWGRQGDQPQHF
-,TRBJ2-6,TRBD1,17,TRBV7-3,TGTGCCAGCAGCCCCCGGACAGGGACGGCTGGGGCCAACGTCCTGACTTTC,CASSPRTGTAGANVLTF
-,TRBJ1-6,TRBD1,16,TRBV2,TGTGCCAGCAGTGTGAAACCGACAGGGGAAAATTCACCCCTCCACTTT,CASSVKPTGENSPLHF
-,TRBJ2-1,-,12,TRBV12-5,TGTGCTAGTGGTTTTTCCGGGGATGAGCAGTTCTTC,CASGFSGDEQFF
-,TRBJ2-5,-,16,TRBV10-3,TGTGCCATCAGTGCGCGGGAGGGACAGGGAAAAGAGACCCAGTACTTC,CAISAREGQGKETQYF
-,TRBJ2-2,-,15,TRBV5-1,TGCGCCAGCAGCTTGGTTGTCGGAGCGGCCGGGGAGCTGTTTTTT,CASSLVVGAAGELFF
once,TRBJ1-1,-,14,TRBV21-1,TGTGCCAGCAGTTGGGGGGGCATGAACACTGAAGCTTTCTTT,CASSWGGMNTEAFF
-,TRBJ2-5,TRBD1,15,TRBV11-2,TGTGCCAGCAGCTTAGCGGGGACAGAGCAAGAGACCCAGTACTTC,CASSLAGTEQETQYF
once,TRBJ1-4,-,14,TRBV7-8,TGTGCCAGCAGCTTGACCCTTTGGAATGAAAAATTGTTTTTT,CASSLTLWNEKLFF
once,TRBJ1-2,TRBD1,14,TRBV2,TGTGCCAGCAGTGAAGGGACAGGGCGGTATGGCTACACCTTC,CASSEGTGRYGYTF
-,TRBJ2-2,-,15,TRBV6-1,TGTGCCAGCAGTGAAGCTAGCCTAGGTCCCGGGGAGCTGTTTTTT,CASSEASLGPGELFF
few,TRBJ2-5,-,13,TRBV2,TGTGCCAGCAGTGCGGACACTTTTGGGACCCAGTACTTC,CASSADTFGTQYF
-,TRBJ1-1,-,12,TRBV4-2,TGTGCCAGCAGCCAAGATAGGGTAGGAGCTTTCTTT,CASSQDRVGAFF
-,TRBJ1-2,-,14,TRBV28,TGTGCCAGCAGTCCTAGTGGGGGGGCCTATGGCTACACCTTC,CASSPSGGAYGYTF
-,TRBJ2-3,-,17,TRBV5-1,TGCGCCAGCAGCCCGGGACTTTTCCCAGGTCGAACAGATACGCAGTATTTT,CASSPGLFPGRTDTQYF
-,TRBJ1-6,-,15,TRBV5-6,TGTGCCAGCAGCTTTTATGGGGATTTAGGTTCACCCCTCCACTTT,CASSFYGDLGSPLHF
-,TRBJ1-5,-,14,TRBV4-1,TGCGCCAGCAGCCAAGAGGGATCCAATCAGCCCCAGCATTTT,CASSQEGSNQPQHF
-,TRBJ2-2,-,18,TRBV19,TGTGCCAGTAGTAACAACCTTCAGGGTTTGACGAACACCGGGGAGCTGTTTTTT,CASSNNLQGLTNTGELFF
once,TRBJ1-6,-,15,TRBV4-1,TGCGCCAGCAGCCAAGAGGCGACTCCGGGATCACCCCTCCACTTT,CASSQEATPGSPLHF